This T cell receptor beta chain derives from a study of PD-1 blockade in classical Hodgkin lymphoma. Each patient experienced a relapse that followed autologous stem cell transplantation, and brentuximab vedotin exposure varied. Broader study findings: The study reported lower baseline TCR diversity in newly diagnosed patients than in healthy donors. Nothing has yet pinned down what causes the repertoire differences, possibly disease activity or prior therapy.

On this clone itself: Antigen specificity is unknown.

Per germline, CDR1 SGDLS and CDR2 YYNGEE. The CDR3 is 14 residues long. Trimming took 4 bases from V and 6 from J, leaving 15 bases between them. Measured with immunoSEQ multiplex PCR; TCRdb has only the in-frame clones, and not every one. The table has more than 140,000 clones, 78% seen once. The chain uses TRBV9 and TRBJ2-3, with D hard to call. The TCR was taken from a human donor with classical Hodgkin lymphoma. The sequencing here drew on peripheral blood mononuclear cells (PBMCs), taken before the second cycle of nivolumab. CDR3 nucleotide sequence: TGTGCCAGCAGCTCCACCTACCAGGCTGATACGCAGTATTTT. It is translated as CASSSTYQADTQYF.